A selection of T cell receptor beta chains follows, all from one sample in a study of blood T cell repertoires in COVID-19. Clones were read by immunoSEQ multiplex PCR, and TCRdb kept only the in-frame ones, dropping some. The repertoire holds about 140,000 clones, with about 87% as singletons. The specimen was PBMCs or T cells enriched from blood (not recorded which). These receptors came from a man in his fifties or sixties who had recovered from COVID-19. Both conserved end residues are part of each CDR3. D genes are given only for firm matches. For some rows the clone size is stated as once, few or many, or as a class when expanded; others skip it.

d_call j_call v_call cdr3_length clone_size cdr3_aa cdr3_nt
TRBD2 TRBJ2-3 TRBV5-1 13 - CASGGLEADTQYF TGCGCCAGCGGGGGACTAGAGGCAGATACGCAGTATTTT
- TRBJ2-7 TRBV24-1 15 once CATSDPRDGLYEQYF TGTGCCACCAGTGACCCGCGGGACGGATTATACGAGCAGTACTTC
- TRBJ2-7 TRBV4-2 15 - CASSRESGRTYEQYF TGTGCCAGCAGCCGAGAGTCGGGGAGGACCTACGAGCAGTACTTC
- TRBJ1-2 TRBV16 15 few CASSQGQRANYGYTF TGTGCCAGCAGCCAAGGACAGAGAGCTAACTATGGCTACACCTTC
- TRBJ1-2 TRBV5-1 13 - CASSLQQDYGYTF TGCGCCAGCAGCTTGCAACAGGACTATGGCTACACCTTC
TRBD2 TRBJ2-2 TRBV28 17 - CASSTWTSGMGSGELFF TGTGCCAGCAGTACCTGGACTAGCGGGATGGGCTCCGGGGAGCTGTTTTTT
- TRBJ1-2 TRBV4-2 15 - CASSQDENRVGGYTF TGTGCCAGCAGCCAAGATGAGAACAGGGTGGGTGGCTACACCTTC
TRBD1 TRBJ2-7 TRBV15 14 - CATRTGGETYEQYF TGTGCCACCAGGACAGGGGGCGAGACCTACGAGCAGTACTTC
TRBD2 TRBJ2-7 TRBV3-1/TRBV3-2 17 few CASSQEGLAGGFYEQYF TGTGCCAGCAGCCAAGAAGGACTAGCGGGGGGATTCTACGAGCAGTACTTC
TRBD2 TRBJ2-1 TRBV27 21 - CASSSPLEIAGIRHSYNEQFF TGTGCCAGCAGTTCCCCCTTGGAGATAGCGGGAATACGCCATTCCTACAATGAGCAGTTCTTC
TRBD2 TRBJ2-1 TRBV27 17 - CASSARSGGGPSNEQFF TGTGCCAGCAGTGCGCGTAGCGGGGGGGGCCCATCCAATGAGCAGTTCTTC
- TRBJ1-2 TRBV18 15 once CASSPQGQTGYGYTF TGTGCCAGCTCACCACAGGGGCAGACCGGCTATGGCTACACCTTC
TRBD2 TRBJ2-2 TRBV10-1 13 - CASRAGGTGELFF TGCGCCAGCAGGGCGGGGGGTACCGGGGAGCTGTTTTTT
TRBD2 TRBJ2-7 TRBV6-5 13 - CASSYGGDGEQYF TGTGCCAGCAGTTACGGGGGGGACGGCGAGCAGTACTTC
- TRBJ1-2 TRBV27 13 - CASSSALLSGYTF TGTGCCAGCAGTTCCGCCCTGCTATCTGGCTACACCTTC
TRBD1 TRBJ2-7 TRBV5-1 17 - CASSQGGRGPSSYEQYF TGCGCCAGCAGCCAAGGGGGTAGGGGGCCGAGCTCCTACGAGCAGTACTTC
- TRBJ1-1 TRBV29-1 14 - CSVPKVGVDTEAFF TGCAGCGTTCCTAAGGTAGGGGTAGACACTGAAGCTTTCTTT